The source of this T cell receptor beta chain is a study of cytomegalovirus exposure and HLA in healthy donors. The study ran its PCR with 60 Vbeta and 13 Jbeta primers. Measured with immunoSEQ multiplex PCR; TCRdb has only the in-frame clones, and not every one. The data hold about 190,000 clones, with around 77% observed a single time. Concerning this clone itself: Its antigen remains unknown.

Trimming left V 0 bases short and J 6 bases short, with 11 bases between. This CDR3 has 14 residues. Per the germline V gene, CDR1 is SEHNR and CDR2 is FQNEAQ (reference sequence). Broader study findings: Association of a missense DCLRE1C variant with TCR beta V- and J-gene trimming was reported in a later analysis. Later work found most CMV-associated TCR beta chains apparently HLA-restricted.

The chain recombines TRBV7-9 with TRBJ2-5; D call uncertain. Sequenced sample: PBMCs. The origin of this receptor is a woman between 18 and 30 years old in good health and CMV-seronegative. This CDR3 is CASSLAGAVKTQYF. The CDR3, as DNA: TGTGCCAGCAGCTTAGCGGGCGCCGTTAAGACCCAGTACTTC.